A single T cell receptor beta chain is shown here with its context. Its antigen remains unknown. The CDR3 runs to 14 residues. Trimming cost V 6 bases and J 4 bases, with 13 bases left between them. The germline V gene has CDR1 MRHNA and CDR2 SNTAGT. This record belongs to a study of cytomegalovirus exposure and HLA in healthy donors. Study-level findings and limits: Reports state that TCR beta sequences accurately predicted most subjects' HLA-A and HLA-B alleles. Apparent HLA restriction characterized most CMV-associated TCR beta chains in a later analysis. Information on immune exposure was restricted to one variable (CMV serostatus). The authors later linked a missense DCLRE1C variant to TCR beta V- and J-gene trimming.

13 Jbeta primers and 60 Vbeta primers were used for the PCR. Method: immunoSEQ multiplex PCR; TCRdb's copy keeps in-frame clones and lacks some. This table holds 95,000 to 150,000 clones, more than 60% found once. This TCR was recovered from a man younger than 30 in good health and CMV-seronegative. The chain has TRBV6-4 and TRBJ1-3; a possible D gene is TRBD1 (5 bases). Input material: PBMCs. CDR3 sequence (DNA): TGTGCCAGCAGCGAAGGACATCCGGGAAACACCATATATTTT. This sequence encodes CASSEGHPGNTIYF.